This TCR beta chain is drawn from a study of Ad26.COV2.S vaccination and SARS-CoV-2 variants (dated by TCRdb to the early 2020s). With regard to the full study: Vaccine-arm donors were drawn from COV1001, a multicentre, randomized, double-blind, placebo-controlled phase I-IIa trial of Ad26.COV2.S in healthy adults. Dosing of Ad26.COV2.S was intramuscular, at either 5x10^10 or 1x10^11 viral particles, delivered as one shot or as two shots spaced 56 days apart. TCRbeta repertoire sequencing was used to assess the specificity and breadth of SARS-CoV-2-reactive T cell receptors after Ad26.COV2.S vaccination. The TCR-sequenced set comprised approximately 32 samples: some 20 Ad26.COV2.S vaccine recipients, 5 placebo recipients and 8 SARS-CoV-2 convalescent individuals. Trial participants were randomized into five groups of five, in which low-dose or high-dose Ad26.COV2.S was given once or twice, or placebo was given on both occasions. Blinding of investigators to trial group allocation was maintained during experiments and outcome assessment. Study-wide findings and limitations: According to the authors, total T cell responses may have been underestimated by the TCR breadth and depth analyses. Vaccine and placebo recipients had similar non-spike TCR breadth, a finding consistent with the vaccine containing only spike. The study was not powered to compare responses between vaccine doses or regimens. Ad26.COV2.S recipients had higher spike-specific TCR breadth than placebo recipients (P = 0.0014). After vaccination, spike-specific CD8+ and CD4+ T cell responses were reported to show substantial breadth.

The immunoSEQ Assay was the method used to sequence TCRbeta CDR3 regions. After extraction, genomic DNA underwent amplification by bias-controlled multiplex PCR, followed by high-throughput sequencing. Per the authors' processing: Collapsing and filtering of sequences were performed to quantify the absolute abundance of each unique TCRbeta CDR3 region. Usable DNA was measured by amplifying reference genes present in all nucleated cells, and TCRbeta template counts were normalized to that usable DNA to estimate T cell fraction. Repertoire TCRs were annotated as SARS-CoV-2-specific when V gene, CDR3 amino acid sequence and J gene were exactly matched to a known reactive TCR set. The reference SARS-CoV-2 TCR set was derived from MIRA and filtered for enrichment in COVID-19-positive ImmuneCODE repertoires, a step that removed public or cross-reactive TCRs. Drawing on the MIRA antigens, annotated TCRs were analysed further at the level of specific ORF or position within ORF. Depth was the summed frequency of annotated unique rearrangements, while breadth was defined as annotated unique rearrangements over total unique productive rearrangements. Two-sided Wilcoxon rank-sum tests were applied when comparing TCR breadth between groups. TCRdb took this table from immuneACCESS and kept in-frame rearrangements with V and J called. Such tables lack part of the clones; where checked against another copy, unresolved V genes explain under half of the gap, and the rest is unexplained. V, J and clone size are those of that table, while D and trimming were read from the DNA. The sample yields hundreds of thousands of clones; 75% to 95% were counted once. 9% to 15% of the sample lies in the top ten.

This clone was found once. There is no known antigen for this receptor. Base qualities are missing; no much larger clone stands one base away. In light of the paper, this sample's treatment or condition label describes: around 19 received Ad26.COV2.S at low or high dose, single or two shots; about 5 received placebo; per-sample allocation not given. For vaccine and placebo recipients, the sequenced repertoires came from samples collected on day 63 after the first injection. Cohort 1b enrolled some 25 adults aged 18-55 years at a single site in Boston, USA, between 29 July and 7 August 2020. Ad26.COV2.S consisted of a replication-incompetent adenovirus type 26 vector by which a prefusion-stabilized SARS-CoV-2 spike protein from the original Wuhan strain was expressed. In the germline V gene (reference sequence), CDR1 corresponds to MNHEY and CDR2 to SMNVEV. Measured from the cysteine to the phenylalanine, the CDR3 is 15 residues long. Only the CDR3 part of the read is kept: 45 bases, read in frame from the first base. Trimming removed 1 base from V and 6 bases from J, leaving 10 bases between the germline ends.

The sequence derives from a person aged 18-60 years who received the Ad26.COV2.S COVID-19 vaccine or a placebo. The V gene is TRBV27 and the J gene is TRBJ1-6; possibly the D gene is TRBD1, per 5 matching bases. Here the sequenced sample was peripheral blood, taken in a trial of Ad26.COV2.S vaccine versus placebo. This receptor has the CDR3 CASSLFGGTNSPLHF. The DNA is as follows: TGTGCCAGCAGTTTATTCGGGGGAACTAATTCACCCCTCCACTTT.